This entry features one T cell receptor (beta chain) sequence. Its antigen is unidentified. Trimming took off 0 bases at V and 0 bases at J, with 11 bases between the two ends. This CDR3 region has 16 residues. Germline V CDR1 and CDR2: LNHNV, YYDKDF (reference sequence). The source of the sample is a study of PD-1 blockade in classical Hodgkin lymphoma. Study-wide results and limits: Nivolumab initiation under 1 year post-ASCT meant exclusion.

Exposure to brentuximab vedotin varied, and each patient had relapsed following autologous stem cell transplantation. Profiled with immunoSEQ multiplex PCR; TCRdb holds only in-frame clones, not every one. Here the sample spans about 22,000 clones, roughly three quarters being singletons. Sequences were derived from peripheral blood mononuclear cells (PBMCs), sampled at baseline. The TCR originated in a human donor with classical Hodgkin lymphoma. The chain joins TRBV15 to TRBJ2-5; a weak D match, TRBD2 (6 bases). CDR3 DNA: TGTGCCACCAGCAGAGAAGGTCGGGGGAACCAAGAGACCCAGTACTTC. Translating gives CATSREGRGNQETQYF.